Sequencing of this T cell receptor (beta chain) was carried out in a study of blood T cell repertoires in COVID-19 (TCRdb year 2020). In terms of the full investigation: The collaborator samples originated in the United States, Italy and Spain and spanned the acute and convalescent phases of COVID-19. The material from the prospective study consisted of cDNA or gDNA derived from T cells, B-cell-depleted T cells, or PBMCs. The dataset comprised deeply sampled blood TCRbeta repertoires from subjects exposed to, actively infected with, or recovered from COVID-19. The repertoires were released in a freely available public database meant as a resource for research on the immune response to SARS-CoV-2. Samples were obtained from the ongoing ImmuneRACE study (first 160 participants) and from roughly 1,300 subjects provided by 6 global collaborators. Sample metadata almost always included a de-identified subject ID, COVID-19 status, age in years and sex. Where available, HLA class I and class II types were obtained from metadata supplied by the sample provider rather than from assay-based typing. General conclusions and limits of the study: How much clinical and demographic metadata was included differed by source and by participant, and the metadata was provided uncurated.

Concerning this clone: Its antigen remains unidentified. No base qualities exist here, and no much larger clone lies one base off it.

The immunoSEQ Assay, a bias-controlled multiplex PCR, was used to amplify TCRbeta CDR3 regions from genomic DNA. The authors' analysis ran thus. The number of nucleated cells in each sample was estimated from the amplification of reference gene primers within the assay. Sequence reads were collapsed and filtered to measure the absolute abundance of every unique TCRbeta CDR3 rearrangement. Productive Simpson clonality was computed per sample as the square root of Simpson's diversity index over productive rearrangements. TCRdb's version of the immuneACCESS table is confined to in-frame rearrangements and falls short of the full clone set. An unresolved V gene accounts for under half of the shortfall where checked; the remainder is of unknown origin. Clone size and the V and J calls come from that table; the DNA yielded D and trimming. Present in this sample are just over 650,000 clones, about 87% of which were seen just once. The top ten clones comprise roughly 0.25% of the sample.

Collaborating institutions collected whole blood in K2EDTA tubes following their own protocols. For TCRbeta analysis, collaborator samples were shipped as frozen whole blood, as isolated PBMCs, or as DNA extracted from either sample type. Via the germline V gene, CDR1 is SGHRS and CDR2 YFSETQ. The CDR3 goes from the cysteine to the phenylalanine over 14 residues. The sequence is cut down to CDR3 DNA, 42 bases in frame from base 1. V and J are trimmed by 4 bases and 4 bases, and the gene matches miss 4 bases of the junction. The TCR was taken from a woman younger than 35 with acute or convalescent COVID-19. The rearranged segments are TRBV5-1 and TRBJ1-4; TRBD1 aligns with 7 central bases. The sample consisted of peripheral blood. Here the CDR3 is given as CASSRGTDNEKLFF. The DNA sequence is TGCGCCAGCAGCAGGGGGACAGATAATGAAAAACTGTTTTTT.